These 10 T cell receptor beta chains share one sample of origin, sequenced in a study of cytomegalovirus exposure and HLA in healthy donors. This table comes from immunoSEQ multiplex PCR, and its TCRdb copy is limited to in-frame clones, with some not included. The table includes hundreds of thousands of clones, approximately 83% detected once. The sequencing sample was made of PBMCs. Receptor source: a woman younger than 45 in good health and CMV-seropositive.

This chain connects TRBV4-1 to TRBJ1-1, with 7 bases matching TRBD1. This CDR3 has 18 amino acids. V was clipped by 2 bases and J by 0 bases; unmatched bases: 12. CDR1 MGHRA and CDR2 YSYEKL come from the germline V gene. The CDR3 sequence is CASSQPGGRQGMNTEAFF. Written as DNA, the CDR3 is TGCGCCAGCAGCCAACCGGGGGGGCGACAGGGAATGAACACTGAAGCTTTCTTT.

V is TRBV5-1 and J is TRBJ2-2; 7 bases are a match to TRBD2. Trimming removed 2 bases from V and 2 bases from J; junction bases left unmatched: 3. Germline assignment: CDR1 SGHRS and CDR2 YFSETQ. CDR3 length equals 15 residues. The CDR3 DNA reads as TGCGCCAGCAGCTTCTCGGGGGGTAACACCGGGGAGCTGTTTTTT. This gives the protein CASSFSGGNTGELFF.

The rearrangement links TRBV30 to TRBJ1-5; TRBD1 might be the D (6 bases). CDR1 is GTSNPN, CDR2 SVGIG, per germline (reference sequence). The CDR3 is 14 residues long. Trimming cost V 8 bases and J 5 bases, with 19 bases left between them. CDR3 DNA sequence: TGTGCCCTATCAGCCGGGGGGGCCTATCAGCCCCAGCATTTT. Translated: CALSAGGAYQPQHF.

The V and J genes are TRBV25-1 and TRBJ2-6; 8 positions agree with TRBD2. The CDR3 spans 16 residues. Germline V gene lookup returns CDR1 MGHDK and CDR2 SYGVNS. V was clipped by 4 bases and J by 2 bases; unmatched bases: 4. In DNA, the CDR3 is TGTGCCAGCAGTGTCCGGGGGGGCACTGGGGCCAACGTCCTGACTTTC. Amino acids: CASSVRGGTGANVLTF.

This sequence joins TRBV28 and TRBJ1-4, with D possibly being TRBD1 (5 bases). The CDR3 totals 12 residues. The germline V gene encodes CDR1 MDHEN and CDR2 SYDVKM. V lost 4 bases to trimming and J lost 7 bases, with 7 bases between them. The CDR3 bases are TGTGCCAGCAGTTCGCAGGGTGAAAAACTGTTTTTT. Protein sequence: CASSSQGEKLFF.

This clone was detected once. The chain uses TRBV13 and TRBJ2-1; TRBD2 aligns across 13 bases. J was trimmed by 4 bases and V by 7 bases; bases with no gene match: 10. Germline V gene lookup returns CDR1 PRHDT and CDR2 FYEKMQ (reference sequence). This CDR3 is built from 17 residues. Here the CDR3 DNA reads TGTGCCAGCAATAGACTAGCGGGAGGTGAAGGTTACAATGAGCAGTTCTTC. Protein product: CASNRLAGGEGYNEQFF.

The V and J genes are TRBV30 and TRBJ1-2; perhaps TRBD1 as D (5 bases). Germline V gene lookup returns CDR1 GTSNPN and CDR2 SVGIG (reference sequence). With 5 bases removed from V and 8 bases from J, the gap between germline ends came to 9 bases. This CDR3 region has 10 residues. The CDR3 loop is CAWDSGGYTF. CDR3 coding DNA: TGTGCCTGGGACAGTGGGGGCTACACCTTC.

The V and J genes are TRBV7-8 and TRBJ2-1; 14 bases align to TRBD2. V was pared by 5 bases and J by 9 bases, with 6 bases of the junction left unmatched. Per germline, CDR1 SGHVS and CDR2 FQNEAQ. This CDR3 region has 15 residues. The CDR3 DNA reads as TGTGCCAGCAGCGGGGGACTAGCGGGAGTTGTTGAGCAGTTCTTC. Amino acid sequence: CASSGGLAGVVEQFF.

This clone was seen ten or more times. The chain combines TRBV15 with TRBJ2-7, with D unclear. Germline V CDR1 and CDR2: LNHNV, YYDKDF (reference sequence). The V end lost 1 base, the J end lost 4 bases, and 11 bases lay between the germline ends. The CDR3 length is 14 residues. The CDR3 DNA sequence: TGTGCCACCAGCAGAGTTCTAGGCTCGTACGAGCAGTACTTC. Protein: CATSRVLGSYEQYF.

The chain recombines TRBV2 with TRBJ1-5; no clear D. CDR1 and CDR2 (germline): SNHLY, FYNNEI. Trimming shortened V by 4 bases and J by 0 bases, and 10 bases separated the two germline ends. The CDR3 runs to 15 residues. The CDR3, as DNA: TGTGCCAGCAGTGCCTATTCTCTTAGCAATCAGCCCCAGCATTTT. Amino acid sequence: CASSAYSLSNQPQHF.